This TCR beta chain stems from a study of shared clonotypes between healthy human individuals. The CD4+ fraction was divided into a CD45RA+ naive subset and a CD45RA-negative memory subset. Execution of the assay was at deep level. Some 30,000 T cell genomes (around 200 ng DNA) went into each sorted-subset replicate. Clones were sequenced by immunoSEQ multiplex PCR, and TCRdb holds only the in-frame ones, with some missing. The table lists millions of clones, 85% to 95% of them singletons. Details on this clone: The antigen is unknown.

V was trimmed by 2 bases and J by 9 bases, leaving 17 bases between them. The germline gives CDR1 SGHAT, CDR2 FQNNGV. The CDR3 extends over 15 amino acids. Findings and limits, study-wide: Against clonotypes common to all four donors, non-shared ones had lower generation probabilities.

The specimen sequenced was naive CD4+ T cells sorted from blood. Subset meaning: CD45RA+ positively selected. The TCR comes from a man aged 18-30 years in good health. The chain recombines TRBV11-2 with TRBJ2-1, with no clear D. DNA of the CDR3: TGTGCCAGCAGCTTAAGCCCCTTGATTAGTGCTGAGCAGTTCTTC. Translated: CASSLSPLISAEQFF. The variable domain in full, with the rest retrieved from reference TRBV11-2 and TRBJ2-1, is EAGVAQSPRYKIIEKRQSVAFWCNPISGHATLYWYQQILGQGPKLLIQFQNNGVVDDSQLPKDRFSAERLKGVDSTLKIQPAKLEDSAVYLCASSLSPLISAEQFFGPGTRLTVL.